This entry lists 30 T cell receptor beta chains sequenced from one sample in a study of T cell changes during pregnancy in multiple sclerosis. The assay was immunoSEQ multiplex PCR, and TCRdb's table has in-frame clones only and misses some. Of roughly 50,000 clones in the sample, approximately 92% are singletons; the top ten hold approximately 0.25%. The specimen comprised CD4+ T cells from peripheral blood mononuclear cells, sampled in the third trimester of pregnancy. The receptors shown here come from a female donor with multiple sclerosis, enrolled in a pregnancy study.

The rearrangement links TRBV27 to TRBJ2-1, with 10 bases matching TRBD2. Germline lookup yields CDR1 MNHEY and CDR2 SMNVEV (reference sequence). V trimming: 1 base; J trimming: 7 bases; junction bases outside the gene matches: 7. The CDR3 spans 16 residues. Here the CDR3 reads CASSLLASGSQNEQFF. The CDR3 DNA reads TGTGCCAGCAGTTTATTGGCTAGCGGGAGTCAAAATGAGCAGTTCTTC.

The rearrangement uses TRBV2 and TRBJ1-2; 8 bases line up with TRBD1. This CDR3 has 14 residues. Germline V gives CDR1 SNHLY, CDR2 FYNNEI. Losses at the gene ends were 6 bases for V and 7 bases for J; bases not matched to a gene: 10. The DNA for the CDR3 is TGTGCCAGCAGCGAGGACAGGGCAACTGCTGGCTACACCTTC. Residues: CASSEDRATAGYTF.

The V gene is TRBV7-9, the J gene TRBJ1-2, with no clear D. The V end was cut by 2 bases, the J end by 2 bases, with 9 bases between. CDR1 is SEHNR and CDR2 is FQNEAQ in the germline V gene (reference sequence). The CDR3 sequence is 14 residues long. In DNA, the CDR3 is TGTGCCAGCAGCTTATTCCCGGAGAACTATGGCTACACCTTC. Its protein product is CASSLFPENYGYTF.

The genes are TRBV10-3 and TRBJ2-1, with a tentative D call TRBD2 (5 bases). Germline CDR1 ENHRY, CDR2 SYGVKD. V gave up 2 bases and J gave up 3 bases, with 8 bases separating them. The CDR3 totals 14 residues. CDR3: CAISEAGLYNEQFF. In nucleotides, the CDR3 is TGTGCCATCAGTGAGGCCGGACTCTACAATGAGCAGTTCTTC.

The chain combines TRBV30 with TRBJ2-6; D is unresolved. Germline assignment: CDR1 GTSNPN and CDR2 SVGIG (reference sequence). Trimming pared 2 bases from V and 3 bases from J, leaving 8 bases between. The CDR3 sequence is 14 residues long. The DNA for the CDR3 is TGTGCCTGGAGTCGTCACAGTGGGGCCAACGTCCTGACTTTC. This translates into CAWSRHSGANVLTF. Combining the CDR3 with reference TRBV30 and TRBJ2-6 gives the whole variable domain SQTIHQWPATLVQPVGSPLSLECTVEGTSNPNLYWYRQAAGRGLQLLFYSVGIGQISSEVPQNLSASRPQDRQFILSSKKLLLSDSGFYLCAWSRHSGANVLTFGAGSRLTVL.

The rearrangement links TRBV6-1 to TRBJ1-5; TRBD1 matches 10 bases. The CDR3 has 14 residues. Unmatched junction bases numbered 6, after V lost 6 bases and J lost 7 bases. Germline assignment: CDR1 MNHNS and CDR2 SASEGT. CDR3 amino acids: CASRRTGGGQPQHF. The CDR3 coding sequence is TGTGCCAGCAGGAGGACAGGGGGTGGACAGCCCCAGCATTTT.

J is TRBJ1-2 and V is TRBV15; a weak D match, TRBD1 (6 bases). There are 14 residues in the CDR3. V was pared by 3 bases and J by 3 bases, with 11 bases between. In germline, CDR1 is LNHNV, CDR2 YYDKDF (reference sequence). In DNA, the CDR3 is TGTGCCACCAGCAGTAGAACAGGGTACTATGGCTACACCTTC. As protein: CATSSRTGYYGYTF.

The V gene is TRBV2, the J gene TRBJ1-3, with 7 bases that match TRBD1. This CDR3 is 16 amino acids long. Germline assignment: CDR1 SNHLY and CDR2 FYNNEI. V shed 5 bases, J shed 1 base, and the junction held 8 bases outside the gene matches. In DNA, the CDR3 is TGTGCCAGCAGTTCCACTGACAGGGTGTCTGGAAACACCATATATTTT. Protein product: CASSSTDRVSGNTIYF.

This rearrangement joins TRBV4-1 to TRBJ2-7; tentative D call: TRBD2 (6 bases). The V end lost 1 base, the J end lost 3 bases, and 13 bases lay between the germline ends. This CDR3 has 15 residues. Per the germline V gene, CDR1 is MGHRA and CDR2 is YSYEKL. This CDR3 reads CASSQGGESIYEQYF. The CDR3 DNA sequence: TGCGCCAGCAGCCAAGGGGGGGAGAGCATCTACGAGCAGTACTTC.

The rearrangement joins TRBV5-4 to TRBJ2-7; 12 bases match TRBD2. CDR3 size: 15 residues. Per the germline V gene, CDR1 is SGHNT and CDR2 is YYREEE (reference sequence). With V trimmed by 0 bases and J by 2 bases, 0 bases remained unmatched. The CDR3 nucleotides read TGTGCCAGCAGCTTGGGACTAGCGGGAGCCTACGAGCAGTACTTC. Translated: CASSLGLAGAYEQYF. The variable domain in full, completed from reference TRBV5-4 and TRBJ2-7, reads ETGVTQSPTHLIKTRGQQVTLRCSSQSGHNTVSWYQQALGQGPQFIFQYYREEENGRGNFPPRFSGLQFPNYSSELNVNALELDDSALYLCASSLGLAGAYEQYFGPGTRLTVT.

This chain uses TRBV6-5 with TRBJ1-1, with D possibly being TRBD1 (5 bases). The CDR3 contains 14 residues. Trimming cost V 0 bases and J 4 bases, with 9 bases left between them. Germline CDR1 is MNHEY and CDR2 is SVGAGI. CDR3 sequence: CASSYSNRGTEAFF. The DNA for the CDR3 is TGTGCCAGCAGTTACTCGAATAGGGGCACTGAAGCTTTCTTT.

CDR3 nucleotide sequence: TGTGCCAGCGGGGGGACTAGCGGGACCTACGAGCAGTACTTC. Translated: CASGGTSGTYEQYF. The V gene is TRBV4-2, the J gene TRBJ2-7; the match to TRBD2 covers 13 bases. V shed 8 bases and J 2 bases; nucleotides not matched to a gene: 3. The CDR3 runs to 14 residues. CDR1 is LGHNA, CDR2 YNFKEQ, per germline.

V is TRBV7-2 and J is TRBJ2-5, with 12 bases that match TRBD2. Trimming cost V 0 bases and J 5 bases; bases outside gene matches: 4. This CDR3 region has 16 residues. The germline CDR1 and CDR2 sequences are SGHTA and FQGNSA. This CDR3 reads CASSLAPTSGGETQYF. DNA for the CDR3: TGTGCCAGCAGCTTAGCGCCCACTAGCGGGGGGGAGACCCAGTACTTC. Full variable domain (outside the CDR3, taken from reference TRBV7-2 and TRBJ2-5): GAGVSQSPSNKVTEKGKDVELRCDPISGHTALYWYRQSLGQGLEFLIYFQGNSAPDKSGLPSDRFSAERTGGSVSTLTIQRTQQEDSAVYLCASSLAPTSGGETQYFGPGTRLLVL.

As DNA, the CDR3 is TGCGCCAGCAGCTTTGACGTACCGGGACAGGGATACTCTGGGGCCAACGTCCTGACTTTC. This sequence encodes CASSFDVPGQGYSGANVLTF. The chain has TRBV5-1 and TRBJ2-6; TRBD1 matches 9 bases. The CDR3 extends over 20 amino acids. The junction had 12 bases not matched to a gene; V was cut back by 2 bases and J by 0 bases. Germline CDR1 and CDR2: SGHRS and YFSETQ.

The chain carries TRBV4-2 and TRBJ2-3; 10 nucleotides agree with TRBD1. V lost 0 bases, J lost 4 bases, and 4 bases stayed unmatched. The V gene's germline CDR1 is LGHNA and CDR2 YNFKEQ. The CDR3 is made up of 16 amino acids. This chain's CDR3 is CASSQEDRGEADTQYF. In nucleotides, the CDR3 is TGTGCCAGCAGCCAAGAGGACAGGGGGGAAGCAGATACGCAGTATTTT.

The chain carries TRBV12-5 and TRBJ2-1; TRBD2 aligns across 11 bases. In germline, CDR1 is LGHNT, CDR2 FRNRAP. This CDR3 spans 18 amino acids. V was clipped by 4 bases and J by 7 bases; unmatched bases: 15. CDR3 sequence (DNA): TGTGCTAGTGGTTCTGACTTAGCGGGAGGGCCTAGGGATAATGAGCAGTTCTTC. Translation: CASGSDLAGGPRDNEQFF.

This chain uses TRBV28 with TRBJ1-2, with a possible D match to TRBD1 (6 bases). Germline V gene sequence: CDR1 MDHEN, CDR2 SYDVKM. Between the trimmed V and J ends, which lost 10 bases and 4 bases, there was a span of 13 bases. The CDR3 sequence is 12 residues long. In DNA form, the CDR3 reads TGTGCCACCACACAGGGTTTCTATGGCTACACCTTC. As protein: CATTQGFYGYTF.

CDR3 protein: CASSLDSYGYTF. As DNA, the CDR3 is TGTGCCAGCAGCTTGGACTCCTATGGCTACACCTTC. The gene calls are TRBV5-4 and TRBJ1-2; D is unclear. Per germline, CDR1 SGHNT and CDR2 YYREEE (reference sequence). V dropped 0 bases and J dropped 4 bases, with 4 bases sitting between them. The CDR3 consists of 12 residues.

This rearrangement joins TRBV5-1 to TRBJ2-3; 14 nucleotides agree with TRBD2. From germline, CDR1 is SGHRS and CDR2 YFSETQ. V dropped 7 bases and J dropped 2; count of bases not matched to a gene: 3. This CDR3 has 15 amino acids. The CDR3 sequence: CASGLAGGTTDTQYF. The CDR3 DNA reads TGCGCCAGCGGACTAGCGGGGGGCACCACAGATACGCAGTATTTT.

V and J are TRBV30 and TRBJ1-3; D perhaps matches TRBD1 (5 bases). This CDR3 is built from 15 residues. The germline V gene has CDR1 GTSNPN and CDR2 SVGIG (reference sequence). V was pared by 0 bases and J by 0 bases, with 9 bases between. CDR3: CAWSVHRISGNTIYF. CDR3 DNA sequence: TGTGCCTGGAGTGTACACAGGATCTCTGGAAACACCATATATTTT.

The chain joins TRBV14 to TRBJ2-1, with 8 nucleotides matching TRBD2. This CDR3 has 14 amino acids. Germline lookup yields CDR1 SGHDN and CDR2 FVKESK. The V gene end was trimmed by 4 bases and the J gene end by 4 bases; junction bases not matched to a gene: 3. This chain's CDR3 is CASSPSGGYNEQFF. The CDR3 DNA is TGTGCCAGCAGCCCGAGCGGGGGATACAATGAGCAGTTCTTC.

The rearrangement links TRBV19 to TRBJ2-2, with D possibly TRBD2 on 5 matching bases. V lost 10 bases and J 1 base, leaving 13 bases between the germline ends. The CDR3 is 14 amino acids. Germline values: CDR1 LNHDA, CDR2 SQIVND (reference sequence). CDR3 sequence (DNA): TGTGCCACCAGACGGGAAGGGAACACCGGGGAGCTGTTTTTT. Protein: CATRREGNTGELFF.

The chain recombines TRBV6-1 with TRBJ1-1; TRBD1 aligns across 9 bases. The CDR3 consists of 11 residues. Germline V gene sequence: CDR1 MNHNS, CDR2 SASEGT. The junction had 5 bases not matched to a gene; V was cut back by 8 bases and J by 10 bases. The CDR3 DNA reads as TGTGCCAGCTCGGGACAGGGAGGAGCTTTCTTT. Encoded protein: CASSGQGGAFF.

The V and J genes are TRBV4-2 and TRBJ2-1; 12 bases align to TRBD1. The CDR3 has 16 amino acids. Germline values: CDR1 LGHNA, CDR2 YNFKEQ. J was trimmed by 9 bases and V by 0 bases; bases with no gene match: 6. The CDR3 here is CASSQDRGQGAGEQFF. CDR3 bases: TGTGCCAGCAGCCAAGACCGGGGACAGGGGGCCGGTGAGCAGTTCTTC.

The rearrangement joins TRBV5-4 to TRBJ2-5; TRBD2 matches 8 bases. Unmatched junction bases numbered 5, after V lost 0 bases and J lost 1 base. This CDR3 is built from 16 residues. From germline, CDR1 is SGHNT and CDR2 YYREEE (reference sequence). CDR3 in DNA: TGTGCCAGCAGCTTGGGCCCAGGGACTAGCCAAGAGACCCAGTACTTC. Its protein is CASSLGPGTSQETQYF.

This chain connects TRBV28 to TRBJ2-1; possibly TRBD2 for D (6 bases). V lost 3 bases, J lost 0 bases, and 6 bases lay in between. CDR3 size: 14 residues. The germline gives CDR1 MDHEN, CDR2 SYDVKM. The CDR3 spells CASSLRGSYNEQFF. The CDR3 DNA reads as TGTGCCAGCAGTTTGCGGGGCTCCTACAATGAGCAGTTCTTC.

This sequence joins TRBV6-5 and TRBJ1-2; 8 bases are a match to TRBD1. There are 14 residues in the CDR3. V was clipped by 6 bases and J by 3 bases; unmatched bases: 6. The germline gives CDR1 MNHEY, CDR2 SVGAGI. The CDR3 sequence is CASSLQGGDYGYTF. The CDR3 region has the DNA TGTGCCAGCAGCCTACAGGGGGGAGACTATGGCTACACCTTC.

This clone has just one count. This chain links TRBV4-1 with TRBJ2-1; TRBD1 might be the D (5 bases). This CDR3 region has 14 residues. The germline CDR1 and CDR2 sequences are MGHRA and YSYEKL. V was clipped by 4 bases and J by 0 bases, with 7 bases between them. Here the CDR3 DNA reads TGCGCCAGCAGCCGACAGAGCTCCTACAATGAGCAGTTCTTC. Protein product: CASSRQSSYNEQFF.

V is TRBV19 and J is TRBJ2-1, with 8 positions matching TRBD2. After removal of 1 base from V and 6 bases from J, the junction contained 2 bases not matched to a gene. The length of the CDR3 is 14 residues. CDR1 is LNHDA and CDR2 is SQIVND in the germline V gene (reference sequence). CDR3 nucleotides: TGTGCCAGTAGTATAGTAGGGACTAGCAATGAGCAGTTCTTC. It specifies CASSIVGTSNEQFF.

The rearrangement joins TRBV7-3 to TRBJ1-2, with 7 bases matching TRBD1. V was clipped by 3 bases and J by 0 bases; unmatched bases: 4. Per germline, CDR1 SGHTA and CDR2 FQGTGA. The CDR3 contains 15 residues. CDR3 amino acids: CASSLDRTSNYGYTF. CDR3 DNA: TGTGCCAGCAGCTTGGACAGGACTTCTAACTATGGCTACACCTTC.